Below are 21 T cell receptor beta chains sequenced from a single sample in a study of blood T cell dynamics during melanoma immunotherapy. The time point denotes: pre-treatment baseline. The repertoire was sequenced with immunoSEQ multiplex PCR; TCRdb's copy has only in-frame clones and lacks some. The table lists 8,500 to 10,000 clones, 65% to 90% of them singletons. The material sequenced was blood, taken from a patient treated with checkpoint blockade. These receptor sequences come from a human donor with melanoma.

V usage is TRBV10-2 and J usage is TRBJ1-1, with TRBD1 matching 8 bases. V trimming: 10 bases; J trimming: 1 base; junction bases outside the gene matches: 5. This CDR3 is built from 13 residues. Germline-derived CDR1 and CDR2 are WSHSY and SAAADI. CDR3 amino acids: CATTGGRNTEAFF. In DNA, the CDR3 is TGCGCCACCACAGGGGGGAGGAACACTGAAGCTTTCTTT.

The chain uses TRBV11-3 and TRBJ2-7; 8 bases align to TRBD1. After removal of 4 bases from V and 7 bases from J, the junction contained 6 bases not matched to a gene. Germline lookup yields CDR1 SGHNT and CDR2 YENEEA. The CDR3 is 13 residues long. CDR3 sequence reads: CASSSRGPEEQYF. DNA of the CDR3: TGTGCCAGCAGCTCCAGGGGGCCGGAAGAGCAGTACTTC.

This chain connects TRBV5-4 to TRBJ1-6, with a possible D match to TRBD1 (5 bases). Germline CDR1 is SGHNT and CDR2 is YYREEE (reference sequence). V lost 2 bases to trimming and J lost 10 bases, with 19 bases between them. This CDR3 is built from 16 residues. CDR3 protein: CASSLGTSGGGSPLHF. The DNA of the CDR3 is TGTGCCAGCAGCTTAGGGACGTCGGGCGGGGGATCACCCCTCCACTTT.

V usage is TRBV28 and J usage is TRBJ1-5; D is uncertain. The V gene lost 6 bases and the J gene lost 7 bases, with 16 bases spanning the gap. The V gene's germline CDR1 is MDHEN and CDR2 SYDVKM. The CDR3 extends over 14 amino acids. The CDR3 bases are TGTGCCAGCAGCTACTTCACGGCGAGCCAGCCCCAGCATTTT. Its protein product is CASSYFTASQPQHF.

J is TRBJ1-3 and V is TRBV30; TRBD1 matches 8 bases. The length of the CDR3 is 16 residues. In germline, CDR1 is GTSNPN, CDR2 SVGIG (reference sequence). V shed 1 base, J shed 4 bases, and the junction held 9 bases outside the gene matches. CDR3 coding DNA: TGTGCCTGGAGTGAAATCGGACAGGGACCGGGAAACACCATATATTTT. As protein: CAWSEIGQGPGNTIYF.

This chain connects TRBV6-1 to TRBJ2-3; D might be TRBD1 (6 bases). Germline V CDR1 and CDR2: MNHNS, SASEGT. V shed 1 base and J shed 5 bases, with 10 bases lying between them. This CDR3 is built from 14 residues. In DNA, the CDR3 is TGTGCCAGCAGTGAAGGGGGGCCAGGAGATACGCAGTATTTT. This encodes CASSEGGPGDTQYF.

In this sample, this clone turned up a few times. V is TRBV19 and J is TRBJ2-1; 8 positions agree with TRBD2. The CDR3 consists of 13 residues. CDR1 and CDR2 (germline): LNHDA, SQIVND (reference sequence). The V and J ends lost 5 bases and 15 bases, in that order; junction bases with no gene match: 12. The CDR3 spells CASSPTGTSNPFF. The DNA for the CDR3 is TGTGCCAGTAGTCCTACCGGGACTAGTAATCCGTTCTTC.

This chain links TRBV9 with TRBJ1-3, with D uncertain. Germline CDR1 is SGDLS and CDR2 is YYNGEE. The CDR3 has 17 residues. V lost 0 bases and J 0 bases, leaving 13 bases between the germline ends. CDR3 sequence (DNA): TGTGCCAGCAGCGTAGTCCCTGACACCTACTCTGGAAACACCATATATTTT. Protein sequence: CASSVVPDTYSGNTIYF.

This rearrangement joins TRBV4-1 to TRBJ2-1; 11 bases are a match to TRBD2. The CDR3 sequence is 18 residues long. V trimming: 0 bases; J trimming: 7 bases; junction bases outside the gene matches: 11. Germline V gene data show CDR1 as MGHRA and CDR2 as YSYEKL. The CDR3 loop is CASSQEGGGGLAVNEQFF. The CDR3 region has the DNA TGCGCCAGCAGCCAAGAGGGGGGCGGGGGACTAGCGGTGAATGAGCAGTTCTTC.

This clone was recorded once. The rearrangement uses TRBV6-1 and TRBJ1-4; tentative D call: TRBD1 (5 bases). The CDR3 has 14 residues. CDR1 is MNHNS, CDR2 SASEGT, per germline. V gave up 4 bases and J gave up 3 bases, with 9 bases separating them. The CDR3 region is CASSAQGSNEKLFF. In nucleotides, the CDR3 is TGTGCCAGCAGTGCGCAGGGTTCTAATGAAAAACTGTTTTTT.

The chain joins TRBV9 to TRBJ1-6; D possibly corresponds to TRBD1 (6 bases). The germline V and J ends were trimmed by 4 bases and 3 bases, with 11 bases remaining between them. Germline CDR1 SGDLS, CDR2 YYNGEE. The CDR3 extends over 15 amino acids. CDR3 DNA: TGTGCCAGCAGCATTTCGGACAGCTATAATTCACCCCTCCACTTT. Translated, it gives CASSISDSYNSPLHF.

This chain connects TRBV5-4 to TRBJ1-4, with TRBD1 matching over 7 bases. CDR1 is SGHNT, CDR2 YYREEE, per germline (reference sequence). V gave up 2 bases and J gave up 6 bases; unmatched junction bases: 1. The CDR3 totals 13 residues. The CDR3 spells CASSFDRDEKLFF. CDR3 nucleotide sequence: TGTGCCAGCAGCTTTGACAGGGATGAAAAACTGTTTTTT.

The V and J genes are TRBV5-4 and TRBJ2-2; D not resolved. The CDR3 is 14 amino acids. The germline gives CDR1 SGHNT, CDR2 YYREEE (reference sequence). Trimming removed 3 bases from V and 8 bases from J, with 14 bases in between. CDR3 sequence reads: CASSSPGPAGELFF. As DNA, the CDR3 is TGTGCCAGCAGCTCCCCCGGGCCCGCGGGGGAGCTGTTTTTT. The variable domain in full, with the rest retrieved from reference TRBV5-4 and TRBJ2-2, is ETGVTQSPTHLIKTRGQQVTLRCSSQSGHNTVSWYQQALGQGPQFIFQYYREEENGRGNFPPRFSGLQFPNYSSELNVNALELDDSALYLCASSSPGPAGELFFGEGSRLTVL.

The V and J genes are TRBV11-2 and TRBJ1-5; 8 bases are shared with TRBD1. Germline V gene sequence: CDR1 SGHAT, CDR2 FQNNGV. CDR3 length: 13 amino acids. V lost 4 bases and J lost 7; bases outside the gene matches: 3. CDR3 region: CASSSDRGQPQHF. In DNA form, the CDR3 reads TGTGCCAGCAGCTCCGACAGGGGACAGCCCCAGCATTTT.

In this sample, this clone turned up once. The chain recombines TRBV30 with TRBJ2-7; 9 positions match TRBD1. This CDR3 contains 14 residues. Per germline, CDR1 GTSNPN and CDR2 SVGIG (reference sequence). Unmatched junction bases numbered 5, after V lost 0 bases and J lost 5 bases. CDR3 in amino acids: CAWSVGTGKNEQYF. CDR3 sequence (DNA): TGTGCCTGGAGTGTAGGGACAGGGAAGAACGAGCAGTACTTC.

The rearrangement links TRBV19 to TRBJ1-1, with D tentatively TRBD1 (5 bases). V was pared by 3 bases and J by 5 bases, with 7 bases between. Germline V lookup: CDR1 LNHDA, CDR2 SQIVND (reference sequence). The CDR3 runs to 12 residues. CDR3 coding DNA: TGTGCCAGTAGTATTAGGGGAACTGAAGCTTTCTTT. The encoded protein is CASSIRGTEAFF.

This chain links TRBV5-5 with TRBJ2-5; 10 positions match TRBD2. The CDR3 is 15 residues long. Unmatched junction bases numbered 4, after V lost 1 base and J lost 4 bases. Looked up from germline, CDR1 is SGHKS and CDR2 is YYEKEE (reference sequence). The DNA for the CDR3 is TGTGCCAGCAGCTTGCTGAGCGGGGGGGGAGAGACCCAGTACTTC. This codes for CASSLLSGGGETQYF.

This rearrangement joins TRBV9 to TRBJ2-7; D is undetermined. The CDR3 consists of 15 residues. V lost 0 bases, J lost 2 bases, and 12 bases lay in between. The germline gives CDR1 SGDLS, CDR2 YYNGEE. CDR3 protein: CASSVDVGVAYEQYF. DNA for the CDR3: TGTGCCAGCAGCGTAGACGTTGGGGTCGCCTACGAGCAGTACTTC.

V is TRBV6-4 and J is TRBJ2-1; TRBD1 might be the D (5 bases). The germline gives CDR1 MRHNA, CDR2 SNTAGT. Trimming removed 4 bases from V and 6 bases from J, with 13 bases in between. The CDR3 runs to 14 residues. As DNA, the CDR3 is TGTGCCAGCAGTGTTTCCGTCCAGGGCAATGAGCAGTTCTTC. Translated: CASSVSVQGNEQFF.

The chain is built from TRBV18 and TRBJ1-1; D is unclear. The V end lost 0 bases, the J end lost 1 base, and 9 bases lay between the germline ends. Germline loops: CDR1 KGHSH, CDR2 LQKENI. CDR3 length: 15 amino acids. The CDR3 sequence is CASSPPGGKNTEAFF. The CDR3 nucleotides read TGTGCCAGCTCACCACCGGGCGGGAAGAACACTGAAGCTTTCTTT.

The V call is TRBV7-9, the J call TRBJ2-3; D call uncertain. Trimming cost V 5 bases and J 0 bases, with 15 bases left between them. Germline V gene sequence: CDR1 SEHNR, CDR2 FQNEAQ (reference sequence). The CDR3 consists of 16 residues. CDR3 residues: CASSRLWEFSTDTQYF. As DNA, the CDR3 is TGTGCCAGCAGCCGCCTATGGGAATTTAGCACAGATACGCAGTATTTT.